This TCR beta chain comes out of a study of PD-L1 blockade in urothelial cancer. On the study more broadly: Twenty-five of 29 patients were males with bladder-origin urothelial cancer. Each patient had 0 to 3 earlier chemotherapy regimens.

The ends lost 5 bases at V and 7 bases at J; junction bases unmatched: 12. The CDR3 loop spans 16 amino acids. Per the germline V gene, CDR1 is SGHTA and CDR2 is FQGNSA. Time point denoted: pretreatment peripheral blood. This clone was observed a few times. Assay used: immunoSEQ multiplex PCR; TCRdb lists only in-frame clones, some missing. This sample has about 95,000 clones, with 90% found just once. The sequence derives from a man in his 60s with urothelial cancer. The sequencing used PBMCs, collected around atezolizumab (anti-PD-L1) treatment. The rearrangement uses TRBV7-2 and TRBJ1-2; 11 bases match TRBD1. Written as DNA, the CDR3 is TGTGCCAGCAGCCCTGGGACAGGGGGTGGAGTCCGTGGCTACACCTTC. This translates into CASSPGTGGGVRGYTF.